This entry lists 13 T cell receptor beta chains sequenced from one sample in a study of blood T cell repertoires in COVID-19. Produced via immunoSEQ multiplex PCR; TCRdb's table is partial and in-frame only. The sample contains approximately 270,000 clones, 70% to 90% of which appear only once. Input material: PBMCs or T cells enriched from blood (not recorded which). The receptor set was obtained from a woman aged 25 to 39 who had recovered from COVID-19.

The genes are TRBV28 and TRBJ2-1; maybe TRBD1 (6 bases). The CDR3 has 21 residues. In germline, CDR1 is MDHEN, CDR2 SYDVKM. V lost 3 bases and J lost 5, with 32 bases in between. The CDR3 loop reads CASSLSPQQTGWTRSNNEQFF. The DNA for the CDR3 is TGTGCCAGCAGTTTGTCCCCCCAGCAGACAGGCTGGACCCGAAGCAACAATGAGCAGTTCTTC.

This chain links TRBV5-1 with TRBJ1-4; 10 nucleotides agree with TRBD1. V was pared by 0 bases and J by 8 bases, with 7 bases of the junction left unmatched. The germline V gene encodes CDR1 SGHRS and CDR2 YFSETQ. CDR3 length equals 16 residues. The CDR3 DNA follows: TGCGCCAGCAGCTTGGCCGTTGGGGACAGGGGAGAAAAACTGTTTTTT. Translating it yields CASSLAVGDRGEKLFF.

The chain links TRBV30 to TRBJ1-4, with 7 bases identical to TRBD1. After removal of 3 bases from V and 5 bases from J, the junction contained 9 bases not matched to a gene. The germline CDR1 and CDR2 sequences are GTSNPN and SVGIG (reference sequence). This CDR3 has 15 amino acids. The CDR3 reads CAWSPGQTYNEKLFF. DNA of the CDR3: TGTGCCTGGAGCCCGGGACAGACATACAATGAAAAACTGTTTTTT.

This rearrangement joins TRBV6-5 to TRBJ1-2; D is unclear. Germline assignment: CDR1 MNHEY and CDR2 SVGAGI. The V and J ends lost 6 bases and 8 bases respectively, with 19 bases between them. The CDR3 is 14 amino acids. The CDR3 DNA is TGTGCCAGCAGGCCCGGGGTCTCTTCGCGGGGCTACACCTTC. Encoded protein: CASRPGVSSRGYTF.

This chain joins TRBV24-1 and TRBJ2-7; TRBD1 matches 11 bases. The V segment lost 3 bases and the J segment 0 bases; nucleotides outside the gene matches: 6. Germline V gene data show CDR1 as KGHDR and CDR2 as SFDVKD. The CDR3 spans 17 residues. As DNA, the CDR3 is TGTGCCACCAGTGATCCGGGGACAGGGGGATCCTCCTACGAGCAGTACTTC. Translated, it gives CATSDPGTGGSSYEQYF.

The CDR3 is CASNYGLQETQYF. In DNA form, the CDR3 reads TGTGCCAGCAACTACGGACTGCAAGAGACCCAGTACTTC. The chain couples TRBV28 to TRBJ2-5, with D tentatively TRBD2 (5 bases). Germline loops: CDR1 MDHEN, CDR2 SYDVKM. The V end lost 7 bases, the J end lost 2 bases, and 11 bases lay between the germline ends. This CDR3 region has 13 residues.

This clone was detected only once. CDR3 sequence reads: CASSEAGQGSQPQHF. In DNA, the CDR3 is TGTGCCAGCAGTGAGGCGGGACAGGGCTCACAGCCCCAGCATTTT. The chain joins TRBV25-1 to TRBJ1-5; 9 bases line up with TRBD1. Trimming cost V 3 bases and J 7 bases; bases outside gene matches: 7. Germline values: CDR1 MGHDK, CDR2 SYGVNS. CDR3 length: 15 residues.

The chain couples TRBV11-2 to TRBJ1-5, with TRBD1 identical over 8 bases. The V gene's germline CDR1 is SGHAT and CDR2 FQNNGV. The V gene end was trimmed by 1 base and the J gene end by 10 bases; junction bases not matched to a gene: 3. CDR3 length equals 13 residues. The CDR3, as DNA: TGTGCCAGCAGCTTAGTCGACAGGGGACCCCAGCATTTT. Encoded protein: CASSLVDRGPQHF. Based on the CDR3 plus reference TRBV11-2 and TRBJ1-5, the full variable domain is EAGVAQSPRYKIIEKRQSVAFWCNPISGHATLYWYQQILGQGPKLLIQFQNNGVVDDSQLPKDRFSAERLKGVDSTLKIQPAKLEDSAVYLCASSLVDRGPQHFGDGTRLSIL.

The V call is TRBV6-5, the J call TRBJ2-5; no clear D. CDR3 size: 11 residues. The germline CDR1 and CDR2 sequences are MNHEY and SVGAGI. V dropped 9 bases and J dropped 1 base, with 6 bases sitting between them. CDR3 residues: CASRVQETQYF. The CDR3 bases are TGTGCCAGTCGGGTCCAAGAGACCCAGTACTTC.

This clone was counted once. Germline is not matched at one junction end, which may reflect a read error. The chain combines TRBV9 with TRBJ2-5; D is perhaps TRBD1 (7 bases). This CDR3 comprises 14 residues. The V gene's germline CDR1 is SGDLS and CDR2 YYNGEE. CDR3 loop: CASSASGGQETQHF. Here the CDR3 DNA reads TGTGCCAGCAGCGCCTCAGGGGGGCAAGAGACCCAGCACTTC.

CDR3 DNA: TGTGCCAGCAGCGCTAGGGGCGGCCCAGATACGCAGTATTTT. Amino acids: CASSARGGPDTQYF. The chain is built from TRBV9 and TRBJ2-3; weak D call: TRBD1 (5 bases). The CDR3 has 14 amino acids. Germline V CDR1 and CDR2: SGDLS, YYNGEE. V dropped 3 bases and J dropped 4 bases, with 12 bases sitting between them.

V and J are TRBV11-2 and TRBJ2-3, with D possibly being TRBD1 (7 bases). The CDR3 is 13 residues long. The ends were cut back, 8 bases at V and 4 bases at J, with 13 bases in the middle. Germline lookup yields CDR1 SGHAT and CDR2 FQNNGV. The CDR3 here is CASSQGEADTQYF. CDR3 nucleotides: TGTGCCAGCTCCCAGGGGGAGGCAGATACGCAGTATTTT.

This chain connects TRBV7-3 to TRBJ1-6; D not resolved. CDR1 and CDR2 from the germline V gene are SGHTA and FQGTGA. The CDR3 is 14 amino acids. V lost 0 bases and J 9 bases, leaving 9 bases between the germline ends. CDR3 sequence: CASSLTPGGSPLHF. The DNA of the CDR3 is TGTGCCAGCAGCTTAACTCCGGGTGGTTCACCCCTCCACTTT.